What follows is one TCR beta chain and its context. These data come from a study of hypomethylating agent response in myelodysplastic syndrome. Turning to the study itself: Of patients, about 70% of the 11 got azacitidine and 3 of 11 decitabine. With a mean age of 72.2 +/- 6.3 years, patients were most commonly cytogenetically diploid.

Between the trimmed V and J ends, which lost 0 bases and 2 bases, there was a span of 8 bases. CDR1 and CDR2 from the germline V gene are SGHNT and YYREEE (reference sequence). The CDR3 loop spans 15 amino acids. Per the authors' pipeline: Of about 150,000 unique clonotypes, more than 1.5% were previously reported viral-epitope-specific in VDJdb. Some clones are missing from TCRdb's copy, which holds only in-frame ones; the method was immunoSEQ multiplex PCR. V, J and clone size were drawn from that table, and D and trimming were deduced from the DNA. This sample carries over 8,000 clones, 75% to 85% of them seen once, and the ten largest clones take roughly 4%. Bulk bone marrow was analyzed without sorting T-cell subsets.

V usage is TRBV5-4 and J usage is TRBJ1-4; D is unresolved. The sequencing here drew on bone marrow, taken before or after starting hypomethylating agent treatment for myelodysplastic syndrome (not recorded which). The clonotype comes from a human donor with myelodysplastic syndrome. CDR3 sequence reads: CASSLDPRTNEKLFF. CDR3 DNA: TGTGCCAGCAGCTTGGATCCACGGACTAATGAAAAACTGTTTTTT.